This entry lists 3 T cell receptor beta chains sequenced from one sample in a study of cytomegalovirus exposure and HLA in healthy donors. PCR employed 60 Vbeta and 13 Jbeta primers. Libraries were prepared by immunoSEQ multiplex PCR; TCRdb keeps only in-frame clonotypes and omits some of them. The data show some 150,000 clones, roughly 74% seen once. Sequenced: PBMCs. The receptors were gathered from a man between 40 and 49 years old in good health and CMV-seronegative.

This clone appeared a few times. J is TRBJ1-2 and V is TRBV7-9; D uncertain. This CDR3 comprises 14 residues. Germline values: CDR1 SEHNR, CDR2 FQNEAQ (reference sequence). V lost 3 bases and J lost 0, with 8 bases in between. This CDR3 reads CASSFSAANYGYTF. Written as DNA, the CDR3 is TGTGCCAGCAGCTTTTCCGCAGCTAACTATGGCTACACCTTC.

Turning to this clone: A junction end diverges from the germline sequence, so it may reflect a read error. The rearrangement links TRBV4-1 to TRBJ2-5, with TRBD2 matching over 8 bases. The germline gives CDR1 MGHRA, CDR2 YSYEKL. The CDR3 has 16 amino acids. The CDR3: CASSLLAGRDQETRYF. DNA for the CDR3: TGCGCCAGCAGCCTCCTAGCGGGTAGAGATCAAGAGACCCGGTACTTC.

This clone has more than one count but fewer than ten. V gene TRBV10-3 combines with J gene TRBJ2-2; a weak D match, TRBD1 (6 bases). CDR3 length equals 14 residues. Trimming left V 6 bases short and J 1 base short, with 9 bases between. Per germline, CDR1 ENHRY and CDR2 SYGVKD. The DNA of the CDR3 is TGTGCCATCAGCCGGACAGTGAACACCGGGGAGCTGTTTTTT. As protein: CAISRTVNTGELFF.